The rows below give T cell receptor beta chains drawn from one sample of a study of cytomegalovirus exposure and HLA in healthy donors. Profiling relied on immunoSEQ multiplex PCR, and the TCRdb table lists in-frame clones only, not all of them. The repertoire includes tens of thousands of clones, 82% of them detected once, and 3.5% to 4% sits in the top ten. The sample comprised PBMCs. Receptor source: a man aged 45-65 years in good health and CMV-seronegative. Each CDR3 is given with its conserved first and last residue. Each record gives: CDR3 DNA, CDR3 protein, J gene, CDR3 length, clone size, D gene, V gene. D genes are given only for firm matches. Clone sizes are given selectively: once, few, many, or a class where the clone is expanded.

DNA: TGTGCCAGCAGGGGAGGGCTAGCGGGAGGCACCGGGGAGCTGTTTTTT; CDR3: CASRGGLAGGTGELFF; J: TRBJ2-2; length: 16; size: .; D: TRBD2; V: TRBV11-2
DNA: TGTGCCAGCAGCTACCGACTAGCGGAGTCCTACGAGCAGTACTTC; CDR3: CASSYRLAESYEQYF; J: TRBJ2-7; length: 15; size: .; D: TRBD2; V: TRBV7-8
DNA: TGTGCCAGCAGTCCAAGCGGACTTATTAACAATGAGCAGTTCTTC; CDR3: CASSPSGLINNEQFF; J: TRBJ2-1; length: 15; size: .; D: .; V: TRBV2
DNA: TGCGCCAGCAGCCAAATCGGGGTTGGAGGAGAGACCCAGTACTTC; CDR3: CASSQIGVGGETQYF; J: TRBJ2-5; length: 15; size: .; D: .; V: TRBV4-1
DNA: TGTGCCAGCTCACCAGGACTAGCGGATGACTTGGAGCAGTACTTC; CDR3: CASSPGLADDLEQYF; J: TRBJ2-7; length: 15; size: .; D: TRBD2; V: TRBV18
DNA: TGTGCCTCTAGGGAGGGAGGGGTGCGAGAGACCCAGTACTTC; CDR3: CASREGGVRETQYF; J: TRBJ2-5; length: 14; size: .; D: TRBD2; V: TRBV19
DNA: TGTGCCAGCAGTTACTCGACAGGCACCTCTGGAAACACCATATATTTT; CDR3: CASSYSTGTSGNTIYF; J: TRBJ1-3; length: 16; size: few; D: .; V: TRBV6-5
DNA: TGTGCCAGCAGCCAGACAGCAAGTGAGACCCAGTACTTC; CDR3: CASSQTASETQYF; J: TRBJ2-5; length: 13; size: .; D: .; V: TRBV11-3
DNA: TGTGCCAGCAGCTTGGAGACAGGGCCGAGCTCCTACGAGCAGTACTTC; CDR3: CASSLETGPSSYEQYF; J: TRBJ2-7; length: 16; size: .; D: TRBD1; V: TRBV5-8
DNA: TGTGCCAGCAGCTGGGGACAGGGAGAGAATCAGCCCCAGCATTTT; CDR3: CASSWGQGENQPQHF; J: TRBJ1-5; length: 15; size: .; D: TRBD1; V: TRBV7-9
DNA: TGTGCCAGCATGGGTAGGGGGCGCGGGAATCAGCCCCAGCATTTT; CDR3: CASMGRGRGNQPQHF; J: TRBJ1-5; length: 15; size: .; D: TRBD1; V: TRBV28
DNA: TGCGCCAGCAGTCAATCGGAGTTGGGGGCCACTAAAAAACTGTTTTTT; CDR3: CASSQSELGATKKLFF; J: TRBJ1-4; length: 16; size: .; D: .; V: TRBV23-1
DNA: TGCAGCACCATCGACAGCTCCTACGAGCAGTACTTC; CDR3: CSTIDSSYEQYF; J: TRBJ2-7; length: 12; size: .; D: .; V: TRBV29-1
DNA: TGTGCCAGCAGTGAAGAACAGGGGGCTAATGAAAAACTGTTTTTT; CDR3: CASSEEQGANEKLFF; J: TRBJ1-4; length: 15; size: few; D: TRBD1; V: TRBV25-1
DNA: TGTGCCAGCAGCTTGGGAGGGGGCAGCGATGGCTACACCTTC; CDR3: CASSLGGGSDGYTF; J: TRBJ1-2; length: 14; size: .; D: TRBD1; V: TRBV5-6
DNA: TGTGCCAGCACTCGACAGGGGGGGGACACTGAAGCTTTCTTT; CDR3: CASTRQGGDTEAFF; J: TRBJ1-1; length: 14; size: .; D: TRBD1; V: TRBV28
DNA: TGTGCCAGCAGTGCGAGACAGTCGGGTCAGCCCCAGCATTTT; CDR3: CASSARQSGQPQHF; J: TRBJ1-5; length: 14; size: .; D: .; V: TRBV27
DNA: TGTGCCAGCAGCTTATCGAACCGCGGAAACTCCTACGAGCAGTACTTC; CDR3: CASSLSNRGNSYEQYF; J: TRBJ2-7; length: 16; size: .; D: .; V: TRBV11-2
DNA: TGTGCCAGCAGCTCCCTAGATAAGAGGAGAAAGACCCAGTACTTC; CDR3: CASSSLDKRRKTQYF; J: TRBJ2-5; length: 15; size: .; D: .; V: TRBV11-2
DNA: TGTGCCAGCAGCTCCCCTAGGGGCAGGGAAGGAACTAACTATGGCTACACCTTC; CDR3: CASSSPRGREGTNYGYTF; J: TRBJ1-2; length: 18; size: .; D: .; V: TRBV7-8
DNA: TGTGCCAGCGGCGACAGCCTCAGGAACACCATATATTTT; CDR3: CASGDSLRNTIYF; J: TRBJ1-3; length: 13; size: .; D: .; V: TRBV27
DNA: TGTGCCAGCAGTGAGGGACAGGGGGTATCAGGAAACACCATATATTTT; CDR3: CASSEGQGVSGNTIYF; J: TRBJ1-3; length: 16; size: few; D: TRBD1; V: TRBV2
DNA: TGTGCCAGCAGTCCTCGAGATACGCAGTATTTT; CDR3: CASSPRDTQYF; J: TRBJ2-3; length: 11; size: once; D: .; V: TRBV28
DNA: TGTGCCAGCTCACCACCGGCTAGCGGGAGAGGTGAGCAGTTCTTC; CDR3: CASSPPASGRGEQFF; J: TRBJ2-1; length: 15; size: .; D: TRBD2; V: TRBV18
DNA: TGTGCCAGCAGTGCCGGGTCACCACGGTATAATTCACCCCTCCACTTT; CDR3: CASSAGSPRYNSPLHF; J: TRBJ1-6; length: 16; size: .; D: .; V: TRBV6-6
DNA: TGTGCCAGCAAAACACCGAACACTGAAGCTTTCTTT; CDR3: CASKTPNTEAFF; J: TRBJ1-1; length: 12; size: .; D: .; V: TRBV5-4
DNA: TGTGCCTGGGGAGCCGGGACAGGGGGAAAAAATGAGCAGTTCTTC; CDR3: CAWGAGTGGKNEQFF; J: TRBJ2-1; length: 15; size: .; D: TRBD1; V: TRBV30
DNA: TGTTCCAGCAGCTTAAACGGGGGCTACAATGAGCAGTTCTTC; CDR3: CSSSLNGGYNEQFF; J: TRBJ2-1; length: 14; size: .; D: .; V: TRBV7-9